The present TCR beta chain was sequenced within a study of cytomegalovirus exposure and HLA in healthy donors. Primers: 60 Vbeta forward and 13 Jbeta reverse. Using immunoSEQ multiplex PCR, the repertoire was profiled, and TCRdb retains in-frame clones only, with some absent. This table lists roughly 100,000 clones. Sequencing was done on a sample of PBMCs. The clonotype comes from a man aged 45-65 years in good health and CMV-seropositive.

CDR3 sequence: CASSLGTSGYNEQFF. The CDR3 DNA reads as TGTGCCAGCAGCTTAGGGACTAGCGGTTACAATGAGCAGTTCTTC. The rearrangement uses TRBV7-2 and TRBJ2-1, with 10 positions matching TRBD2. V lost 1 base and J lost 4; bases outside the gene matches: 1. CDR1 and CDR2 (germline): SGHTA, FQGNSA. The CDR3 totals 15 residues.